What follows are 27 T cell receptor beta chains derived from one specimen sequenced in a study of OX40 agonist ivuxolimab in advanced cancers. Only in-frame clones appear in the TCRdb table, and some are missing; sequencing was by immunoSEQ multiplex PCR. This sample has fewer than 100,000 clones; roughly 88% occur once, and the top ten carry 0.33%. This specimen was CD4+ or CD8+ T cells sorted from blood, taken in a trial of the OX40 agonist ivuxolimab. These TCRs come from an adult with an advanced solid tumor such as melanoma, head and neck, liver or kidney cancer.

The rearrangement joins TRBV5-4 to TRBJ2-1; 9 nucleotides line up with TRBD2. This CDR3 has 16 amino acids. Germline V lookup: CDR1 SGHNT, CDR2 YYREEE (reference sequence). Germline trimming cut 3 bases from V and 1 base from J; bases unmatched to any gene: 5. The CDR3 DNA follows: TGTGCCAGCAGCTCCCGGACTAGCGAATCCTACAATGAGCAGTTCTTC. It is translated as CASSSRTSESYNEQFF.

The rearrangement uses TRBV9 and TRBJ2-1; 7 positions match TRBD2. Losses at the gene ends were 0 bases for V and 6 bases for J; bases not matched to a gene: 6. Germline V lookup: CDR1 SGDLS, CDR2 YYNGEE. The length of the CDR3 is 15 residues. In nucleotides, the CDR3 is TGTGCCAGCAGCGTAGGCGCGGGAGCAGGCAATGAGCAGTTCTTC. It specifies CASSVGAGAGNEQFF.

This CDR3 reads CASSLAPGGPETQYF. Written as DNA, the CDR3 is TGCGCCAGCAGCTTGGCCCCCGGAGGGCCAGAGACCCAGTACTTC. The V gene is TRBV5-1, the J gene TRBJ2-5, with a weak D call TRBD2 (6 bases). The CDR3 is 15 amino acids. The V end lost 0 bases, the J end lost 4 bases, and 13 bases lay between the germline ends. Germline-derived CDR1 and CDR2 are SGHRS and YFSETQ.

This clone was picked up one time. This sequence joins TRBV11-2 and TRBJ1-1, with a tentative D call TRBD1 (6 bases). The CDR3 is made up of 14 amino acids. Per germline, CDR1 SGHAT and CDR2 FQNNGV. The ends were cut back, 5 bases at V and 1 base at J, with 11 bases in the middle. The CDR3, as DNA: TGTGCCAGCAGCGATTTACAGGGGAACACTGAAGCTTTCTTT. Translation gives CASSDLQGNTEAFF.

In nucleotides, the CDR3 is TGTGCCAGCAGTTTATTGGCTAGCGGAAAATACGAGCAGTACTTC. Translating gives CASSLLASGKYEQYF. The chain carries TRBV27 and TRBJ2-7, with 7 bases that match TRBD2. The germline gives CDR1 MNHEY, CDR2 SMNVEV (reference sequence). This CDR3 has 15 amino acids. V lost 1 base and J lost 4; bases outside the gene matches: 7.

This chain joins TRBV5-1 and TRBJ2-1; 11 bases agree with TRBD2. The CDR3 is 16 residues long. Per the germline V gene, CDR1 is SGHRS and CDR2 is YFSETQ. Unmatched junction bases numbered 1, after V lost 0 bases and J lost 2 bases. DNA of the CDR3: TGCGCCAGCAGCTTGGTTAGCGGGAGGGCCTACAATGAGCAGTTCTTC. Translation: CASSLVSGRAYNEQFF.

The rearrangement links TRBV6-5 to TRBJ2-3; perhaps D is TRBD1 or TRBD2 (5 bases each). This CDR3 is 14 amino acids long. Germline lookup yields CDR1 MNHEY and CDR2 SVGAGI. V was trimmed by 0 bases and J by 4 bases, leaving 8 bases between them. CDR3 DNA sequence: TGTGCCAGCAGTTACTCCCAGGGAGCAGATACGCAGTATTTT. Translated: CASSYSQGADTQYF.

The gene calls are TRBV6-4 and TRBJ2-2, with D hard to call. The CDR3 has 14 residues. Germline V gene data show CDR1 as MRHNA and CDR2 as SNTAGT. V lost 0 bases, J lost 6 bases, and 8 bases lay in between. The CDR3 region is CASSDSNVAGELFF. The DNA for the CDR3 is TGTGCCAGCAGTGACTCGAATGTGGCCGGGGAGCTGTTTTTT.

The rearrangement links TRBV11-2 to TRBJ2-2; TRBD1 matches 7 bases. The V and J ends lost 1 base and 5 bases, in that order; junction bases with no gene match: 4. Germline assignment: CDR1 SGHAT and CDR2 FQNNGV. The CDR3 extends over 15 amino acids. CDR3: CASSLVQGKTGELFF. For the CDR3, the DNA is TGTGCCAGCAGCTTAGTACAGGGGAAAACCGGGGAGCTGTTTTTT.

This clone appeared a few times. J is TRBJ1-1 and V is TRBV20-1; no clear D gene. The V gene lost 4 bases and the J gene lost 7 bases, with 10 bases spanning the gap. CDR1 is DFQATT and CDR2 is SNEGSKA in the germline V gene (reference sequence). This CDR3 is built from 11 residues. CDR3 amino acids: CSAMVFDEAFF. Here the CDR3 DNA reads TGCAGTGCTATGGTGTTTGATGAAGCTTTCTTT.

V usage is TRBV4-3 and J usage is TRBJ2-6, with 9 bases lining up with TRBD1. V lost 1 base to trimming and J lost 3 bases; unmatched junction nucleotides: 10. Germline V gives CDR1 LGHNA, CDR2 YSLEER. The CDR3 length is 19 residues. CDR3 bases: TGCGCCAGCAGCCAAGGACAGGGGGTGTTTGTTGGTGGGGCCAACGTCCTGACTTTC. Its translation: CASSQGQGVFVGGANVLTF.

V and J are TRBV28 and TRBJ2-2, with D unresolved. V lost 3 bases, J lost 5 bases, and 10 bases lay in between. The CDR3 runs 14 residues. CDR1 and CDR2 from the germline V gene are MDHEN and SYDVKM. The CDR3 sequence is CASSFFQGTGELFF. CDR3 DNA: TGTGCCAGCAGTTTTTTCCAAGGAACCGGGGAGCTGTTTTTT.

The rearrangement joins TRBV5-6 to TRBJ1-2; tentatively, D is TRBD1 (5 bases). V shed 2 bases and J shed 8 bases, with 16 bases lying between them. Germline V gives CDR1 SGHDT, CDR2 YYEEEE. CDR3 length: 14 amino acids. CDR3 protein: CASSFRDFGGGYTF. The DNA for the CDR3 is TGTGCCAGCAGCTTCCGGGACTTCGGAGGAGGCTACACCTTC.

The chain links TRBV19 to TRBJ2-7; D might be TRBD2 (6 bases). CDR3 length: 13 amino acids. Germline V gives CDR1 LNHDA, CDR2 SQIVND (reference sequence). V was pared by 3 bases and J by 3 bases, with 9 bases between. Here the CDR3 reads CASSIRRDYEQYF. The DNA of the CDR3 is TGTGCCAGTAGTATTAGGAGGGACTACGAGCAGTACTTC.

This chain joins TRBV28 and TRBJ2-7; 13 bases agree with TRBD2. V trimming: 3 bases; J trimming: 4 bases; junction bases outside the gene matches: 12. CDR1 is MDHEN, CDR2 SYDVKM, per germline. The CDR3 contains 18 residues. In nucleotides, the CDR3 is TGTGCCAGCAGTTTTCCCATCACAGGACTAGCGGGAGTTTACGAGCAGTACTTC. It yields the protein CASSFPITGLAGVYEQYF.

This clone appeared once. J is TRBJ1-2 and V is TRBV7-2; the D is unclear. The V gene lost 5 bases and the J gene lost 5 bases, with 21 bases spanning the gap. The CDR3 contains 16 residues. In germline, CDR1 is SGHTA, CDR2 FQGNSA. The CDR3 DNA reads as TGTGCCAGCAGCCCCGTTCGGGCGGCGAGACTTTATGGCTACACCTTC. Encoded protein: CASSPVRAARLYGYTF.

This clone was observed a handful of times. The J gene is TRBJ1-5, the V gene TRBV7-2; TRBD1 matches 9 bases. The CDR3 extends over 16 amino acids. The V and J ends lost 5 bases and 4 bases, in that order; junction bases with no gene match: 9. Germline values: CDR1 SGHTA, CDR2 FQGNSA. The CDR3 is CASSPWGGQGNQPQHF. Here the CDR3 DNA reads TGTGCCAGCAGCCCCTGGGGGGGACAGGGAAATCAGCCCCAGCATTTT.

The chain joins TRBV7-2 to TRBJ2-2; D might be TRBD2 (6 bases). Germline loops: CDR1 SGHTA, CDR2 FQGNSA. The CDR3 covers 16 residues. Trimming took 5 bases from V and 4 from J, leaving 17 bases between them. The CDR3 sequence is CASSTHTGEVTGELFF. The CDR3 DNA sequence: TGTGCCAGCAGCACTCACACGGGAGAGGTCACCGGGGAGCTGTTTTTT.

The V call is TRBV7-3, the J call TRBJ2-2, with 9 bases lining up with TRBD2. The germline V gene has CDR1 SGHTA and CDR2 FQGTGA. The J segment lost 5 bases and the V segment lost 3 bases, leaving 4 bases of the junction unmatched. This CDR3 comprises 15 residues. The DNA of the CDR3 is TGTGCCAGCAGCTTGGGACTAGCTAGAACCGGGGAGCTGTTTTTT. The encoded protein is CASSLGLARTGELFF.

The chain combines TRBV6-4 with TRBJ1-3; 10 bases fit TRBD1. Germline V gene lookup returns CDR1 MRHNA and CDR2 SNTAGT. With 0 bases clipped from V and 3 bases from J, the junction kept 8 bases outside the gene matches. The CDR3 sequence is 18 residues long. The chain's CDR3 is CASSDSRDRGDCGNTIYF. CDR3 sequence (DNA): TGTGCCAGCAGTGACTCTCGGGACAGGGGAGACTGTGGAAACACCATATATTTT.

DNA of the CDR3: TGTGCCAGCAGTCGGGACAGTCTCTACAATGAGCAGTTCTTC. Residues: CASSRDSLYNEQFF. The chain has TRBV7-2 and TRBJ2-1; 7 nucleotides match TRBD1. After removal of 6 bases from V and 3 bases from J, the junction contained 5 bases not matched to a gene. CDR1 and CDR2 (germline): SGHTA, FQGNSA. This CDR3 has 14 residues.

The rearrangement links TRBV18 to TRBJ2-5; D might be TRBD1 (5 bases). Trimming pared 2 bases from V and 1 base from J, leaving 5 bases between. In germline, CDR1 is KGHSH, CDR2 LQKENI. CDR3 length: 13 amino acids. For the CDR3, the DNA is TGTGCCAGCTCACCAGACAGCCAAGAGACCCAGTACTTC. Protein product: CASSPDSQETQYF.

This clone was detected a few times. The chain joins TRBV27 to TRBJ2-1; possibly TRBD2 for D (5 bases). The length of the CDR3 is 14 residues. V was cut by 1 base and J by 2 bases, with 6 bases left in between. Germline V gives CDR1 MNHEY, CDR2 SMNVEV (reference sequence). CDR3 sequence: CASSLFGTYNEQFF. The CDR3 nucleotides are TGTGCCAGCAGTTTATTCGGGACCTACAATGAGCAGTTCTTC.

This chain joins TRBV13 and TRBJ2-5; 13 bases are a match to TRBD2. Germline loops: CDR1 PRHDT, CDR2 FYEKMQ (reference sequence). V lost 5 bases to trimming and J lost 2 bases; unmatched junction nucleotides: 2. The CDR3 spans 15 residues. The CDR3 protein is CASSRGLAGQETQYF. The DNA for the CDR3 is TGTGCCAGCAGCCGGGGACTAGCGGGACAAGAGACCCAGTACTTC. The complete variable domain, with remaining parts taken from reference TRBV13 and TRBJ2-5, reads AAGVIQSPRHLIKEKRETATLKCYPIPRHDTVYWYQQGPGQDPQFLISFYEKMQSDKGSIPDRFSAQQFSDYHSELNMSSLELGDSALYFCASSRGLAGQETQYFGPGTRLLVL.

CDR3 nucleotide sequence: TGTGCCAGCAGTGCTGGACAGGGAGGGTCCTACAATGAGCAGTTCTTC. Translated, it gives CASSAGQGGSYNEQFF. The chain links TRBV25-1 to TRBJ2-1, with D possibly being TRBD1 (8 bases). The V end lost 4 bases, the J end lost 1 base, and 14 bases lay between the germline ends. CDR1 is MGHDK and CDR2 is SYGVNS in the germline V gene. This CDR3 region has 16 residues.

DNA for the CDR3: TGTGCCAGCAGCTTGGCGACAGGGATTGGAAAAGAGACCCAGTACTTC. Translated: CASSLATGIGKETQYF. The chain links TRBV5-4 to TRBJ2-5, with 7 bases identical to TRBD1. The CDR3 is made up of 16 amino acids. Germline values: CDR1 SGHNT, CDR2 YYREEE (reference sequence). J was trimmed by 3 bases and V by 0 bases; bases with no gene match: 8.

The V call is TRBV5-5, the J call TRBJ1-5; 8 nucleotides match TRBD1. Germline values: CDR1 SGHKS, CDR2 YYEKEE (reference sequence). With 3 bases clipped from V and 4 bases from J, the junction kept 6 bases outside the gene matches. This CDR3 region has 15 residues. The CDR3 DNA reads TGTGCCAGCAGCTCCGGACAGGGAGGGAATCAGCCCCAGCATTTT. It translates to CASSSGQGGNQPQHF. Based on the CDR3 plus reference TRBV5-5 and TRBJ1-5, the full variable domain is DAGVTQSPTHLIKTRGQQVTLRCSPISGHKSVSWYQQVLGQGPQFIFQYYEKEERGRGNFPDRFSARQFPNYSSELNVNALLLGDSALYLCASSSGQGGNQPQHFGDGTRLSIL.